This is a list of T cell receptor beta chains from one sample in a study of shared clonotypes between healthy human individuals. Using immunoSEQ multiplex PCR, the repertoire was profiled, and TCRdb retains in-frame clones only, with some absent. The sample shows some 300,000 clones, around four fifths of them seen only once. Sequencing was done on a sample of memory CD4+ T cells sorted from blood. Every receptor here comes from a young man in good health. Both conserved end residues are part of each CDR3. Fields, in order: D gene, CDR3 length, J gene, V gene, clone size, CDR3 protein, CDR3 DNA. The D gene is left open where the match is weak. Size is omitted from some rows. Given values are once, few, many or a class for expanded clones.

D: .
length: 18
J: TRBJ2-7
V: TRBV9
size: .
CDR3: CASSPSGETGAQVYEQYF
DNA: TGTGCCAGCAGCCCCTCGGGAGAGACAGGAGCCCAAGTCTACGAGCAGTACTTC

D: .
length: 12
J: TRBJ2-6
V: TRBV28
size: few
CDR3: CATNFGANVLTF
DNA: TGTGCCACCAATTTTGGGGCCAACGTCCTGACTTTC

D: TRBD2
length: 14
J: TRBJ2-3
V: TRBV30
size: .
CDR3: CAWVIAGEADTQYF
DNA: TGTGCCTGGGTGATAGCGGGAGAGGCAGATACGCAGTATTTT

D: .
length: 14
J: TRBJ2-7
V: TRBV5-4
size: .
CDR3: CASSAGSPGSEQYF
DNA: TGTGCCAGCAGTGCGGGGTCGCCCGGGAGCGAGCAGTACTTC

D: .
length: 14
J: TRBJ2-7
V: TRBV7-2
size: .
CDR3: CASSAGVFSYEQYF
DNA: TGTGCCAGCAGCGCAGGGGTTTTCTCCTACGAGCAGTACTTC

D: .
length: 15
J: TRBJ1-2
V: TRBV28
size: once
CDR3: CASSTPQGGYYGYTF
DNA: TGTGCCAGCAGTACGCCGCAGGGAGGTTACTATGGCTACACCTTC

D: .
length: 13
J: TRBJ1-1
V: TRBV14
size: .
CDR3: CASSQDSNTEAFF
DNA: TGTGCCAGCAGCCAAGATTCGAACACTGAAGCTTTCTTT

D: .
length: 14
J: TRBJ1-5
V: TRBV7-2
size: .
CDR3: CASSSQRSNQPQHF
DNA: TGTGCCAGCAGCTCTCAACGATCTAATCAGCCCCAGCATTTT

D: .
length: 14
J: TRBJ2-2
V: TRBV30
size: .
CDR3: CAWNTGSNTGELFF
DNA: TGTGCCTGGAATACCGGGTCGAACACCGGGGAGCTGTTTTTT

D: .
length: 11
J: TRBJ1-1
V: TRBV2
size: .
CDR3: CASSVTTEAFF
DNA: TGTGCCAGCAGTGTAACCACTGAAGCTTTCTTT

D: .
length: 16
J: TRBJ1-1
V: TRBV2
size: few
CDR3: CASRALVRGAGTEAFF
DNA: TGTGCCAGCAGGGCGCTAGTGAGGGGCGCGGGCACTGAAGCTTTCTTT

D: .
length: 13
J: TRBJ1-1
V: TRBV6-1
size: .
CDR3: CASSAAGGTEAFF
DNA: TGTGCCAGCAGTGCTGCTGGAGGCACTGAAGCTTTCTTT

D: TRBD1
length: 16
J: TRBJ2-6
V: TRBV2
size: few
CDR3: CASSPTGTSGANVLTF
DNA: TGTGCCAGCAGTCCGACAGGGACCTCTGGGGCCAACGTCCTGACTTTC

D: TRBD2
length: 16
J: TRBJ2-4
V: TRBV6-5
size: .
CDR3: CASSSRLAGAKNIQYF
DNA: TGTGCCAGCAGTTCGCGACTAGCGGGAGCCAAAAACATTCAGTACTTC

D: .
length: 14
J: TRBJ2-1
V: TRBV4-3
size: .
CDR3: CASSQRTHAYEQFF
DNA: TGCGCCAGCAGCCAAAGGACTCACGCTTATGAGCAGTTCTTC

D: .
length: 15
J: TRBJ2-2
V: TRBV5-3
size: few
CDR3: CARSYDWANTGELFF
DNA: TGTGCCAGAAGCTACGACTGGGCGAACACCGGGGAGCTGTTTTTT

D: TRBD2
length: 17
J: TRBJ2-3
V: TRBV11-2
size: .
CDR3: CASSLRAPSRGGDTQYF
DNA: TGTGCCAGCAGCTTAAGGGCCCCCTCCCGGGGGGGAGATACGCAGTATTTT

D: .
length: 14
J: TRBJ2-3
V: TRBV6-1
size: .
CDR3: CASTEGVTTDTQYF
DNA: TGTGCCAGCACCGAGGGGGTTACCACAGATACGCAGTATTTT

D: TRBD1
length: 16
J: TRBJ1-2
V: TRBV6-5
size: .
CDR3: CASSYVGGQANYGYTF
DNA: TGTGCCAGCAGTTACGTAGGGGGCCAGGCTAACTATGGCTACACCTTC

D: .
length: 17
J: TRBJ2-6
V: TRBV29-1
size: .
CDR3: CSVEHRTGTSGANVLTF
DNA: TGCAGCGTTGAACACCGAACTGGGACCTCTGGGGCCAACGTCCTGACTTTC

D: TRBD1
length: 16
J: TRBJ2-3
V: TRBV27
size: .
CDR3: CASSFSPGQGPDTQYF
DNA: TGTGCCAGCAGTTTCTCGCCGGGACAGGGCCCAGATACGCAGTATTTT

D: TRBD2
length: 15
J: TRBJ2-1
V: TRBV6-1
size: .
CDR3: CASSVSGSGSDEQFF
DNA: TGTGCCAGCAGCGTTAGCGGGAGCGGTAGTGATGAGCAGTTCTTC

D: TRBD2
length: 15
J: TRBJ2-7
V: TRBV9
size: few
CDR3: CASSVGLAATYEQYF
DNA: TGTGCCAGCAGCGTGGGACTAGCGGCTACCTACGAGCAGTACTTC